This is a list of T cell receptor beta chains from one sample in a study of T cells in localized non-small cell lung cancer. This table comes from immunoSEQ multiplex PCR, and its TCRdb copy is limited to in-frame clones, with some not included. The sample gives tens of thousands of clones, under 85% of which show up once; less than 45% is in the top ten. The sample in question was peripheral blood, obtained before any cancer treatment. All receptors come from a male donor older than 55 with stage II squamous cell lung carcinoma. Both conserved end residues are part of each CDR3. The order of the fields is J gene, V gene, D gene, clone size, CDR3 protein, CDR3 DNA. D genes are given only for firm matches. The listing skips clone size in some rows; elsewhere it reads once, few, many or a size class.

>TRBJ2-1|TRBV6-5|TRBD1|.
CASSYAGTDSYNEQFF
TGTGCCAGCAGTTACGCAGGGACAGACTCCTACAATGAGCAGTTCTTC
>TRBJ1-2|TRBV7-9|.|few
CASSLVEGMDGYTF
TGTGCCAGCAGCTTAGTTGAGGGGATGGATGGCTACACCTTC
>TRBJ2-7|TRBV6-5|.|.
CASSYSAAASGYEQYF
TGTGCCAGCAGTTACTCGGCCGCGGCGAGCGGCTACGAGCAGTACTTC
>TRBJ2-7|TRBV7-2|TRBD2|.
CASSPAGSSYEQYF
TGTGCCAGCAGCCCAGCGGGGAGCTCCTACGAGCAGTACTTC
>TRBJ1-1|TRBV4-1|TRBD1|.
CASSQAPYRGPTEAFF
TGCGCCAGCAGCCAAGCCCCATACAGGGGGCCCACTGAAGCTTTCTTT
>TRBJ2-5|TRBV29-1|TRBD1|.
CSVLRDRAQETQYF
TGCAGCGTCCTCCGGGACAGGGCCCAAGAGACCCAGTACTTC
>TRBJ1-1|TRBV2|TRBD1|.
CAGQRQGFTEAFF
TGTGCCGGCCAGCGACAGGGATTCACTGAAGCTTTCTTT
>TRBJ2-3|TRBV6-1|.|.
CASNGGSDTQYF
TGTGCCAGCAACGGGGGTTCAGATACGCAGTATTTT
>TRBJ1-1|TRBV7-9|.|.
CASSLAFRGNPEAFF
TGTGCCAGCAGCTTAGCATTCAGGGGTAATCCTGAAGCTTTCTTT
>TRBJ2-7|TRBV29-1|.|.
CSAQRGNEQYF
TGCAGCGCCCAGAGAGGGAACGAGCAGTACTTC